This T cell receptor beta chain derives from a study of control samples from healthy donors and cancer patients. Germline assignment: CDR1 MNHNS and CDR2 SASEGT. V was cut by 3 bases and J by 2 bases, with 11 bases left in between. CDR3 size: 14 residues. Here immunoSEQ multiplex PCR was the method, and the copy in TCRdb shows in-frame clones only, minus some. The data contain 150,000 to 200,000 clones, roughly nine tenths of them singletons. This clonotype originated in a man aged 30-40 years in good health. The chain couples TRBV6-1 to TRBJ2-7; tentative D call: TRBD1 (6 bases). The sample comprised blood. As DNA, the CDR3 is TGTGCCAGCAGTGAGCAGGGGATTACCTACGAGCAGTACTTC. Translating it yields CASSEQGITYEQYF.